These T cell receptor beta chains were read from a single sample in a study of cytomegalovirus exposure and HLA in healthy donors. The table came from immunoSEQ multiplex PCR; TCRdb's copy has only in-frame clones and leaves some out. The sample lists around 130,000 clones, 88% occurring once. Sequencing was done on a sample of PBMCs. Receptors originate from a woman aged 40 to 55 in good health and CMV-seronegative. Each CDR3 is given with its conserved first and last residue. A D gene is named only where the DNA matches it firmly. Some rows have no size entry. The others give once, few or many, or a class for an expanded clone.

J: TRBJ2-2; V: TRBV19; D: TRBD2; size: -; DNA: TGTGCCAGTAGTATACTCCGGGGAGGGGTTGGGGCCGGGGAGCTGTTTTTT; CDR3: CASSILRGGVGAGELFF
J: TRBJ1-2; V: TRBV29-1; D: -; size: -; DNA: -; CDR3: CSVEVAEGAAATF
J: TRBJ2-3; V: TRBV13; D: -; size: -; DNA: TGTGCCAGCAGCCCCCCCCAGGGAGATACGCAGTATTTT; CDR3: CASSPPQGDTQYF
J: TRBJ2-7; V: TRBV21-1; D: -; size: -; DNA: TGTGCCAGCAGCAAAAGGACCCGCCGGGACAGCTACGAGCAGTACTTC; CDR3: CASSKRTRRDSYEQYF
J: TRBJ2-4; V: TRBV6-5; D: TRBD2; size: -; DNA: TGTGCCAGCAGTTCCCCCCCCGGGCGGGAGAGTTACATTCAGTACTTC; CDR3: CASSSPPGRESYIQYF
J: TRBJ1-4; V: TRBV10-3; D: -; size: -; DNA: TGTGCCATCAGTGACTCGGGGGGCTATAATGAAAAACTGTTTTTT; CDR3: CAISDSGGYNEKLFF
J: TRBJ2-5; V: TRBV7-9; D: -; size: -; DNA: TGTGCCAGCAGTCTTAGCGGACCTTGGGAGCAGTACTTC; CDR3: CASSLSGPWEQYF
J: TRBJ2-2; V: TRBV9; D: TRBD2; size: -; DNA: TGTGCCAGCAGCGTAGGTTCCTCTAGCGGGATCACCGGGGAGCTGTTTTTT; CDR3: CASSVGSSSGITGELFF
J: TRBJ1-3; V: TRBV11-2; D: -; size: -; DNA: TGTGCCAGCAGCTTATCGGGGGGCTCTGGAAACACCATATATTTT; CDR3: CASSLSGGSGNTIYF
J: TRBJ1-5; V: TRBV4-1; D: -; size: -; DNA: TGCGCCAGCAGCCAAGAAGGAGGAGCAAGCAATCAGCCCCAGCATTTT; CDR3: CASSQEGGASNQPQHF
J: TRBJ2-7; V: TRBV9; D: TRBD2; size: -; DNA: TGTGCCAGCAGCCCTAAACTAGCGGGAGGGTTCTACGAGCAGTACTTC; CDR3: CASSPKLAGGFYEQYF
J: TRBJ2-7; V: TRBV4-2; D: TRBD2; size: -; DNA: TGTGCCAGCAGCCACACTAGCGGGAGATTCGAGCAGTACTTC; CDR3: CASSHTSGRFEQYF
J: TRBJ2-3; V: TRBV27; D: -; size: -; DNA: TGTGCCAGCAGTGAGGGCTACAGCACAGATACGCAGTATTTT; CDR3: CASSEGYSTDTQYF
J: TRBJ2-1; V: TRBV5-1; D: TRBD2; size: -; DNA: TGCGCCAGCAGCGCCCTAGCGGGAGGGGACAATGAGCAGTTCTTC; CDR3: CASSALAGGDNEQFF
J: TRBJ1-5; V: TRBV6-6; D: -; size: -; DNA: TGTGCCAGCAATCCCGGGTCCTGGAGCCAGCCCCAGCATTTT; CDR3: CASNPGSWSQPQHF
J: TRBJ2-7; V: TRBV7-9; D: -; size: -; DNA: TGTGCCAGCAGCCCCCCAGCGGTCCCCTACGAGCAGTACTTC; CDR3: CASSPPAVPYEQYF
J: TRBJ1-5; V: TRBV28; D: -; size: -; DNA: TGTGCCAGCAGTCTACGGGATAGCAATCAGCCCCAGCATTTT; CDR3: CASSLRDSNQPQHF
J: TRBJ1-1; V: TRBV7-2; D: -; size: -; DNA: TGTGCCAGCAGCTTAAATTGGTCCGGCACTGAAGCTTTCTTT; CDR3: CASSLNWSGTEAFF
J: TRBJ2-5; V: TRBV11-3; D: -; size: -; DNA: TGTGCCATATTCTCACCACTTACGACAGTTTTACAAGAGACCCAGTACTTC; CDR3: CAIFSPLTTVLQETQYF
J: TRBJ1-1; V: TRBV28; D: -; size: -; DNA: TGTGCCAGCAGATTACTCGGGGGGCAGGTCACTGAAGCTTTCTTT; CDR3: CASRLLGGQVTEAFF
J: TRBJ2-1; V: TRBV7-9; D: TRBD2; size: -; DNA: TGTGCCAGCAGCCCCGGACTAGCGGGAGGGCCGGAGTTCTTC; CDR3: CASSPGLAGGPEFF
J: TRBJ1-4; V: TRBV28; D: -; size: -; DNA: TGTGCCAGCAGTCCGACGGGGTTCAATGAAAAACTGTTTTTT; CDR3: CASSPTGFNEKLFF
J: TRBJ2-3; V: TRBV25-1; D: TRBD2; size: -; DNA: TGTGCCAGCAGTTTCTTAGCGGGAGGTCGCACAGATACGCAGTATTTT; CDR3: CASSFLAGGRTDTQYF
J: TRBJ2-1; V: TRBV5-1; D: TRBD2; size: -; DNA: TGCGCCAGCAGCTTTAGCGCGGGAGCGGTCGATGAGCAGTTCTTC; CDR3: CASSFSAGAVDEQFF
J: TRBJ2-7; V: TRBV27; D: TRBD2; size: -; DNA: TGTGCCGCCCGGGGGGGCGGGAGCTACGAGCAGTACTTC; CDR3: CAARGGGSYEQYF
J: TRBJ1-1; V: TRBV30; D: -; size: -; DNA: TGTGCCTGGAGTGCGGGCAGGGCAAACACTGAAGCTTTCTTT; CDR3: CAWSAGRANTEAFF
J: TRBJ2-7; V: TRBV5-4; D: -; size: -; DNA: TGTGCCAGCAGCTTGGCCGTTGGCAGCTCCTACGAGCAGTACTTC; CDR3: CASSLAVGSSYEQYF
J: TRBJ2-1; V: TRBV30; D: -; size: once; DNA: TGTGCCTGGACACCTACAGGTTTCCTCCTCCTGGAGCAGTTCTTC; CDR3: CAWTPTGFLLLEQFF
J: TRBJ2-1; V: TRBV28; D: TRBD2; size: -; DNA: TGTGCCAGCAGTCCTCTCACCCCTAGCAGCGGGAGGCCCCTTAACAATGAGCAGTTCTTC; CDR3: CASSPLTPSSGRPLNNEQFF
J: TRBJ2-7; V: TRBV5-1; D: TRBD2; size: -; DNA: TGCGCCAGCTCAGGCCGGGGGGGGTCCCCCTACGAGCAGTACTTC; CDR3: CASSGRGGSPYEQYF
J: TRBJ2-1; V: TRBV7-9; D: TRBD2; size: -; DNA: TGTGCCACTCTAGCGGGAGGGCACAATGAGCAGTTCTTC; CDR3: CATLAGGHNEQFF
J: TRBJ2-1; V: TRBV6-1; D: TRBD2; size: once; DNA: TGTGCCAGTTCATACGGGAGGTTCTCCTACAATGAGCAGTTCTTC; CDR3: CASSYGRFSYNEQFF
J: TRBJ1-1; V: TRBV30; D: -; size: once; DNA: TGTGCCTGGAGTGTACGGGGGGCCACTGAAGCTTTCTTT; CDR3: CAWSVRGATEAFF
J: TRBJ1-1; V: TRBV19; D: -; size: -; DNA: TGTGCCAGTAGTAATCTGGGCAGAAACACTGAAGCTTTCTTT; CDR3: CASSNLGRNTEAFF
J: TRBJ2-5; V: TRBV5-6; D: -; size: -; DNA: TGTGCCAGCAGCTTGGGGAGACAGCGACTCCAAGAGACCCAGTACTTC; CDR3: CASSLGRQRLQETQYF
J: TRBJ2-5; V: TRBV27; D: -; size: -; DNA: TGTGCCAGCAGTTTTTTTGGCGAGACCCAGTACTTC; CDR3: CASSFFGETQYF
J: TRBJ2-7; V: TRBV7-9; D: TRBD2; size: once; DNA: TGTTCCAGCAGCTTAGCTGCTAGCGGGACCTACGAGCAGTACTTC; CDR3: CSSSLAASGTYEQYF
J: TRBJ1-5; V: TRBV19; D: -; size: -; DNA: TGTGCCAGTAGTATAGCTGGGGGCGCCGGGCATCAGCCCCAGCATTTT; CDR3: CASSIAGGAGHQPQHF